This T cell receptor beta chain originates from a study of cytomegalovirus exposure and HLA in healthy donors. V gave up 6 bases and J gave up 8 bases; unmatched junction bases: 8. The CDR3 runs 14 residues. Germline-derived CDR1 and CDR2 are MNHEY and SMNVEV (reference sequence). Primers: 60 Vbeta forward and 13 Jbeta reverse. Here immunoSEQ multiplex PCR was the method, and the copy in TCRdb shows in-frame clones only, minus some. The table has about 190,000 clones, approximately 80% seen once. Source material: PBMCs. This TCR came from a woman between 25 and 40 years old in good health and CMV-seropositive. This sequence joins TRBV27 and TRBJ2-5; the match to TRBD2 covers 11 bases. The CDR3 DNA follows: TGTGCCAGCAGGGCTACTAGCGGGGGTGGCACCCAGTACTTC. It yields the protein CASRATSGGGTQYF.